The clone carrying this TCR beta chain was detected only a few times. The source of the sample is a study of cytomegalovirus exposure and HLA in healthy donors. The study ran its PCR with 60 Vbeta and 13 Jbeta primers. The method was immunoSEQ multiplex PCR; TCRdb's version includes in-frame clones alone and lacks a portion of them. The table lists fewer than 120,000 clones, around 85% of them singletons. This CDR3 region has 15 residues. Germline trimming cut 3 bases from V and 1 base from J; bases unmatched to any gene: 4. In germline, CDR1 is MNHNS, CDR2 SASEGT. Material: PBMCs. This clonotype was obtained from a young man in good health and CMV-seropositive. This rearrangement joins TRBV6-1 to TRBJ1-1; TRBD1 aligns across 8 bases. The CDR3 DNA follows: TGTGCCAGCAGTGACGAGGGACAGGCGAACACTGAAGCTTTCTTT. It translates to CASSDEGQANTEAFF.